This TCR beta chain was retrieved from a study of cytotoxic CD8 clonotypes in ibrutinib-treated CLL (dated by TCRdb to 2020 to 2022). About the full investigation: The cohort was composed of about 10 relapsed/refractory and around 15 treatment-naive patients; IGHV unmutated status was identified in about 17 patients. Responses were partial in approximately 24 patients and complete in 2; after median approximately 69 months follow-up, about 14 stayed in remission and about twelve progressed. Samples at response were collected after a median of approximately twelve months of treatment, with a range of roughly 6 to 40 months. Of the 85 to 95 participants in the trial, roughly 26 had longitudinal samples available. All remission and progressive disease samples were collected while patients were still receiving ibrutinib. Cryopreserved peripheral blood mononuclear cells were collected at three points: before therapy, at response, and at either sustained remission or disease progression. Samples averaged approximately 260,000 productive templates and just under 95,000 productive rearrangements.

Reading the label with the study, this specimen's time point is: 12 months on ibrutinib. For TCR beta library preparation, roughly 2 micrograms of genomic DNA were extracted from the cryopreserved PBMCs. Longitudinal blood samples from CLL patients on ibrutinib monotherapy were analyzed using high-throughput TCR beta sequencing. The patients were enrolled in a single-center, open-label phase 2 trial of ibrutinib monotherapy. What the work shows at the level of the full study, not this receptor alone: Public clonotypes were found to be uncommon and were observed to contract or remain stable during treatment; the increase in clonality was shown to reflect expansion of private clonotypes at ibrutinib response. Baseline clonality exceeded that of age-matched healthy donors and correlated strongly with circulating CD8+ T-cell counts. Sustained-remission and progressing patients did not have matched sampling times, and lymph node repertoires were not examined. An increase in clonality was observed at ibrutinib response, with clonality remaining stable during sustained remission and falling back toward baseline at progression.

Each clonotype received, on average, approximately 9.9x coverage in deep resolution sequencing performed on a MiSeq, where the target depth lay between 1 in 1 million and 1 in 200,000 T cells. The immunoSEQ hsTCRB Kit was used to generate TCR beta libraries. In the authors' own workflow: ImmunoSEQ Data Assistant and ImmunoSEQ Analyzer were used for data analysis, and V, D and J genes were assigned according to IMGT definitions. Clonality, which ranges from 0 to 1, was calculated as one minus the normalized Shannon entropy of productive rearrangement frequencies. Only overrepresented clonotypes making up at least 0.05% of each patient's repertoire were included in the public clonotype analysis. Repertoires from about a dozen age-matched healthy donors in immuneACCESS were used as clonality controls. What TCRdb holds here is the immuneACCESS table cut down to in-frame rearrangements. Part of the clones is not present; checked against another copy, under half of the missing clones reflect an unresolved V gene, and the others are unexplained. Clone size and the V and J calls come from that table; the DNA yielded D and trimming. The sample data list roughly 220,000 clones, and 79% of these were observed just once. Approximately 10% of the sample lies in the top ten.

On this clone itself: The antigen it recognizes is unknown. No base qualities exist here, and no much larger clone lies one base off it.

This TCR was recovered from a human donor with chronic lymphocytic leukemia. Specimen: PBMCs, collected after 12 months of ibrutinib treatment.

Read as DNA, the sequence is TGTGCCAGCAGCCTGGTGGGAAGCACAGATACGCAGTATTTT. This sequence encodes CASSLVGSTDTQYF. The chain joins TRBV7-9 to TRBJ2-3; no D segment can be confidently identified. A distance of 9 bases separates the germline ends of V and J, which lose 5 bases and 0 bases respectively. The CDR3 has 14 amino acids, counting the end cysteine and phenylalanine. The DNA shown is the 42-base CDR3, in frame from base 1. Taken from the germline V gene (reference sequence), the CDR1 and CDR2 loops are SEHNR and FQNEAQ.